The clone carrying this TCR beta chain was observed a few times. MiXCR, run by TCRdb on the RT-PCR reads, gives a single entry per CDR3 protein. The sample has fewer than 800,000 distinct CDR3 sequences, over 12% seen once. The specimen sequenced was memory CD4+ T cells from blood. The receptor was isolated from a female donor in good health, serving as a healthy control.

DNA for the CDR3: TGTGCCAGCAGTTTGTGGGTAGCTAATGAAAAACTGTTTTTT. It is translated as CASSLWVANEKLFF. The chain carries TRBV28 and TRBJ1-4; D not resolved. V was shortened by 3 bases and J by 3 bases, with 8 bases between the two germline ends. The CDR3 has 14 residues. Germline assignment: CDR1 MDHEN and CDR2 SYDVKM.